The 9 T cell receptor beta chains given below trace back to one sample, sequenced in a study of cytomegalovirus exposure and HLA in healthy donors. The PCR employed 60 Vbeta primers together with 13 Jbeta primers. Assay used: immunoSEQ multiplex PCR; TCRdb lists only in-frame clones, some missing. The sample holds approximately 130,000 clones, approximately 85% seen once. Sequencing input: PBMCs. All receptors derive from a woman in her twenties or thirties in good health and CMV-seropositive.

The chain has TRBV10-1 and TRBJ2-1, with 15 bases lining up with TRBD2. The germline V gene has CDR1 WNHNN and CDR2 SYGVQD (reference sequence). With V trimmed by 6 bases and J by 2 bases, 8 bases remained unmatched. This CDR3 spans 18 amino acids. CDR3 region: CASSPGLAGGGAYNEQFF. In DNA form, the CDR3 reads TGCGCCAGCAGCCCTGGACTAGCGGGAGGGGGCGCCTACAATGAGCAGTTCTTC.

J is TRBJ2-5 and V is TRBV27, with 10 positions matching TRBD1. The J call is uncertain, as TRBJ2-7 better fits the DNA end. Germline-derived CDR1 and CDR2 are MNHEY and SMNVEV (reference sequence). The CDR3 is 17 residues long. CDR3 residues: CASSPQMGTGVTYEQYF. The CDR3 DNA reads TGTGCCAGCAGTCCTCAGATGGGGACAGGGGTGACCTACGAGCAGTACTTC.

The V call is TRBV12-5, the J call TRBJ1-4; possibly TRBD1 for D (5 bases). V gave up 2 bases and J gave up 3 bases, with 19 bases separating them. CDR1 is LGHNT and CDR2 is FRNRAP in the germline V gene. The CDR3 loop spans 18 amino acids. Here the CDR3 DNA reads TGTGCTAGTGGTTTGACCGCCTGGAAGGGGCCCGCTAATGAAAAACTGTTTTTT. This gives the protein CASGLTAWKGPANEKLFF.

V and J are TRBV7-9 and TRBJ2-7; TRBD2 matches at 9 bases. The CDR3 runs to 14 residues. Germline V lookup: CDR1 SEHNR, CDR2 FQNEAQ (reference sequence). V shed 3 bases and J 4 bases; nucleotides not matched to a gene: 4. The CDR3 reads CASSLRAGGYEQYF. The DNA of the CDR3 is TGTGCCAGCAGCTTGCGAGCGGGGGGATACGAGCAGTACTTC.

This sequence joins TRBV19 and TRBJ1-4; D gene ambiguous. There are 12 residues in the CDR3. Germline V gene data show CDR1 as LNHDA and CDR2 as SQIVND (reference sequence). Trimming took off 5 bases at V and 13 bases at J, with 14 bases between the two ends. CDR3 nucleotide sequence: TGTGCCAGTAGTGTAACGCGGTCCGGACTGTTTTTT. It specifies CASSVTRSGLFF.

The rearrangement links TRBV2 to TRBJ1-1; D not resolved. Trimming took 8 bases from V and 4 from J, leaving 8 bases between them. The CDR3 loop spans 11 amino acids. Germline V gives CDR1 SNHLY, CDR2 FYNNEI. Here the CDR3 reads CASSFITEAFF. In DNA form, the CDR3 reads TGTGCCAGCTCGTTTATCACTGAAGCTTTCTTT.

The CDR3 DNA sequence: TGTGCCAGCAGCCCAGGGGGGAGACAAGAGACCCAGTACTTC. Translating it yields CASSPGGRQETQYF. This sequence joins TRBV11-3 and TRBJ2-5, with D possibly TRBD1 on 7 matching bases. Germline V lookup: CDR1 SGHNT, CDR2 YENEEA. The CDR3 is made up of 14 amino acids. V lost 5 bases, J lost 2 bases, and 12 bases lay in between.

The genes are TRBV28 and TRBJ1-5; D is undetermined. The germline V and J ends were trimmed by 2 bases and 4 bases, with 9 bases remaining between them. The germline CDR1 and CDR2 sequences are MDHEN and SYDVKM. The CDR3 sequence is 14 residues long. Here the CDR3 reads CASSLMGANQPQHF. The CDR3 DNA follows: TGTGCCAGCAGTTTAATGGGAGCGAATCAGCCCCAGCATTTT.

The rearrangement joins TRBV6-1 to TRBJ1-1, with TRBD1 matching 9 bases. Looked up from germline, CDR1 is MNHNS and CDR2 is SASEGT. The CDR3 length is 11 residues. V shed 11 bases, J shed 11 bases, and the junction held 9 bases outside the gene matches. CDR3 coding DNA: TGTGCCTGCACAGGGGGCGCCGGGGCTTTCTTT. Translating it yields CACTGGAGAFF.